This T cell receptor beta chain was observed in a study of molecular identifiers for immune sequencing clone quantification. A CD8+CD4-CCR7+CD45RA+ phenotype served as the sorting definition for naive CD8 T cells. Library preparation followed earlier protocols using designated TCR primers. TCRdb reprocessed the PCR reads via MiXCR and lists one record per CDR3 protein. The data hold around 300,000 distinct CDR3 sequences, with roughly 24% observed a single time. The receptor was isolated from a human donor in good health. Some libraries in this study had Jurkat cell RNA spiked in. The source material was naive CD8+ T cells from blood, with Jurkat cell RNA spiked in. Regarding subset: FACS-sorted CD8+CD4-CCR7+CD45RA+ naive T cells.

The DNA for the CDR3 is TGCAGTGCAACCTCGTCCGGGGGCGCAAATTGGGTTTCCGCAGATACGCAGTATTTT. Its translation is CSATSSGGANWVSADTQYF. The chain is built from TRBV20-1 and TRBJ2-3, with D possibly being TRBD1 or TRBD2 (6 bases each). The CDR3 runs to 19 residues. V was cut by 6 bases and J by 4 bases, with 32 bases left in between. The germline V gene has CDR1 DFQATT and CDR2 SNEGSKA (reference sequence).